This T cell receptor beta chain was identified in a study of breast tumors, draining lymph nodes, adjacent tissues. The study, taken as a whole, reports: Tumor TCR diversity was below lymph nodes but above nontumor tissue. Tumor and nontumor repertoires were significantly more similar in luminal-like than in basal-like breast cancer. Most tumor T cells seemingly derive from lymph node, then expand in tumor. The lymph node origin of tumor T cells was framed as consistent with a hypothesis, not demonstrated.

This clonotype was seen many times. Its cognate antigen is unknown. Axillary draining lymph nodes of breast cancer patients supplied the node samples. CDR1 is SGHAT and CDR2 is FQNNGV in the germline V gene. This CDR3 region has 16 residues. Trimming cost V 5 bases and J 4 bases, with 20 bases left between them. TCRdb reprocessed the multiplex PCR reads with MiXCR, giving one entry per CDR3 protein. The sample gives 250,000 or so distinct CDR3 sequences, more than 30% of which show up once; about 1.2% is in the top ten. This sequence joins TRBV11-2 and TRBJ2-5; D is possibly TRBD1 or TRBD2 (5 bases each). The receptor was isolated from a female donor with breast cancer. Some clones in this sample may be carry-over from other donors' samples. Sequenced input: axillary lymph node tissue. The CDR3 spells CASSRTSGSEGETQYF. Written as DNA, the CDR3 is TGTGCCAGCAGCCGGACTTCAGGGTCTGAAGGAGAGACCCAGTACTTC.